The rows below give T cell receptor beta chains drawn from one sample of a study of blood T cell repertoires in COVID-19. The protocol was immunoSEQ multiplex PCR, while the TCRdb copy is restricted to in-frame clones and leaves out a portion. This sample has just over 650,000 clones, with 80% to 90% found just once. The sequenced sample consisted of peripheral blood. The source of these receptors is a woman younger than 30 with acute or convalescent COVID-19. Both conserved end residues are part of each CDR3. The D gene is left open where the match is weak. The size field is filled for only some rows; it gives once, few, many or a size class.

>NA|NA|TRBV30|TRBJ1-3
TGTGCCTGGGGGCTCAGAGCCCTCTCTGGAAACACCATATATTTT
CAWGLRALSGNTIYF
>TRBD2|NA|TRBV7-2|TRBJ2-5
TGTGCCAGCAGCTTACTTGCGGGGGGCGGTATTGAGACCCAGTACTTC
CASSLLAGGGIETQYF
>TRBD1|once|TRBV5-5|TRBJ1-6
TGTGCCAGCAGCTGGGCCAGACAGGGCAGCTCCTATAATTCACCCCTCCACTTT
CASSWARQGSSYNSPLHF
>NA|few|TRBV19|TRBJ1-2
TGTGCCAGTACCCTCACCCCCTCGGGGGGGGTCTATGGCTACACCTTC
CASTLTPSGGVYGYTF
>NA|NA|TRBV5-8|TRBJ2-5
TGTGCCAGCAGCTTAGCAGGGGGGCAAGAGACCCAGTACTTC
CASSLAGGQETQYF
>NA|NA|TRBV3-1/TRBV3-2|TRBJ1-2
TGTGCCAGCAGCCAAGATATGGGGGGGATCGCCTTC
CASSQDMGGIAF
>NA|once|TRBV7-2|TRBJ1-2
TGTGCCAGCAGCCCTCGAGTTAACTATGGCTACACCTTC
CASSPRVNYGYTF
>TRBD1|NA|TRBV28|TRBJ1-1
TGTGCCAGCAGAGCGAGGGGGACAGTATTGAACACTGAAGCTTTCTTT
CASRARGTVLNTEAFF
>NA|NA|TRBV7-9|TRBJ2-7
TGTGCCAGCAGCCAGAGTAATAGAGCGTACGAGCAGTACTTC
CASSQSNRAYEQYF
>NA|NA|TRBV2|TRBJ2-3
TGTGCCAGCAATCCCGACTATTGGGCGCAGTATTTT
CASNPDYWAQYF
>NA|NA|TRBV19|TRBJ1-2
TGTGCCAGTAGTACCCAGACAGCTACCTATGGCTACACCTTC
CASSTQTATYGYTF
>TRBD1|NA|TRBV5-8|TRBJ1-2
TGTGCCAGCAGCTTGTACGGGACAGGCTATGGCTACACCTTC
CASSLYGTGYGYTF
>TRBD1|NA|TRBV9|TRBJ1-6
TGTGCCAGCAGCGGAAGGACAGGGCCTAATTCACCCCTCCACTTT
CASSGRTGPNSPLHF
>NA|NA|TRBV29-1|TRBJ2-2
TGCAGCGTCCAATCCCAGAACACCGGGGAGCTGTTTTTT
CSVQSQNTGELFF
>TRBD1|NA|TRBV6-5|TRBJ1-1
TGTGCCAGCCTACGGGACAGGGTTGATTTGGCTTTCTTT
CASLRDRVDLAFF
>NA|NA|TRBV28|TRBJ1-1
TGTGCCAGCAGTTTCAGGGACACCCTTACTGAAGCTTTCTTT
CASSFRDTLTEAFF
>TRBD1|once|TRBV19|TRBJ1-2
TGTGCCAGCTCAGGACAGGGAGGGTTTGCTAACTATGGCTACACCTTC
CASSGQGGFANYGYTF
>TRBD2|NA|TRBV7-3|TRBJ2-3
TGTGCCAGCAGCTTAACCGCTAGCGGGGGTAGCACAGATACGCAGTATTTT
CASSLTASGGSTDTQYF
>TRBD1|few|TRBV3-1/TRBV3-2|TRBJ2-7
TGTGCCAGCAGCCTCGCGACAGGGATTTACGAGCAGTACTTC
CASSLATGIYEQYF
>NA|NA|TRBV5-4|TRBJ1-6
TGTGCCAGCAGCCGGACAGCCCTTCAGAACAATTCACCCCTCCACTTT
CASSRTALQNNSPLHF
>TRBD1|NA|TRBV7-9|TRBJ1-5
TGTGCCAGCAGTGGACAGGGTGATCAGCCCCAGCATTTT
CASSGQGDQPQHF
>TRBD1|NA|TRBV7-2|TRBJ2-5
TGTGCCAGCAGCCGGGACAGGGAGACCCAGTACTTC
CASSRDRETQYF